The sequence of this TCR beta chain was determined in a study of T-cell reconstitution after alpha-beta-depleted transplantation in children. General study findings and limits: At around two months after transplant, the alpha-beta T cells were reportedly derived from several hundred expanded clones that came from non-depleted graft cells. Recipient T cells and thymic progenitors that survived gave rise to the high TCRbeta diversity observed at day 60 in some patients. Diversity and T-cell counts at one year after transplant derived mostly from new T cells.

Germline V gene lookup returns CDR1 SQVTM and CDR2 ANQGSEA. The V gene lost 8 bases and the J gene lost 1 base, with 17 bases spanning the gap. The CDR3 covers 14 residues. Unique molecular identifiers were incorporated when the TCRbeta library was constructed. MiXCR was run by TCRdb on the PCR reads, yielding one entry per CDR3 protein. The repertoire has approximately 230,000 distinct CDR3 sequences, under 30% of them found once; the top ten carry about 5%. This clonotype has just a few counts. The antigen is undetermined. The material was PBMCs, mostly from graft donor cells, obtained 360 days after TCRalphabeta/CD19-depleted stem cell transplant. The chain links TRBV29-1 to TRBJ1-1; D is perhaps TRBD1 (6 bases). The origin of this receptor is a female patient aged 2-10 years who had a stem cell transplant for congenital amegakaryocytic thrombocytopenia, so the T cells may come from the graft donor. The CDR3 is CSSQLTQGNTEAFF. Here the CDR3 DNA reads TGCAGCTCGCAACTTACACAGGGGAACACTGAAGCTTTCTTT.